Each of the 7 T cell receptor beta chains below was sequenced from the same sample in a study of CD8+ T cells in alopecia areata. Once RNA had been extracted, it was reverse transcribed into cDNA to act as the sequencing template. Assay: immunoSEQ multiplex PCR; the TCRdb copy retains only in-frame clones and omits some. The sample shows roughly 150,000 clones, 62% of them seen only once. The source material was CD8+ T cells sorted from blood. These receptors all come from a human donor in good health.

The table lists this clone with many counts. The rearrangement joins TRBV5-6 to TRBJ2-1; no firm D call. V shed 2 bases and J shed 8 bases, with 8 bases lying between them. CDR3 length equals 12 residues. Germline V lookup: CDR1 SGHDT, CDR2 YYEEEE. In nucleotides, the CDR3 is TGTGCCAGCAGCTTTGGATCCGATGAGCAGTTCTTC. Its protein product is CASSFGSDEQFF.

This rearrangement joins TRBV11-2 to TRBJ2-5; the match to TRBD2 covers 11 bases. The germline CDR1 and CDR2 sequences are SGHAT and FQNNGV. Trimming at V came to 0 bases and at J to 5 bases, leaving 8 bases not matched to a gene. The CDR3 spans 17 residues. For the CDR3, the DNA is TGTGCCAGCAGCTTAGAACTAGCGGGAGTGACTGGGGAGACCCAGTACTTC. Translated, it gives CASSLELAGVTGETQYF. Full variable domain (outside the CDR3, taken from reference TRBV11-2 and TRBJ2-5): EAGVAQSPRYKIIEKRQSVAFWCNPISGHATLYWYQQILGQGPKLLIQFQNNGVVDDSQLPKDRFSAERLKGVDSTLKIQPAKLEDSAVYLCASSLELAGVTGETQYFGPGTRLLVL.

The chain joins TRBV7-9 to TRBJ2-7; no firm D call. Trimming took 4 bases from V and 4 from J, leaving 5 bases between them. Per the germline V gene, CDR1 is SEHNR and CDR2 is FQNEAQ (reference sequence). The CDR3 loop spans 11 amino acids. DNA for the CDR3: TGTGCCAGCAGCTCCGAATACGAGCAGTACTTC. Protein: CASSSEYEQYF.

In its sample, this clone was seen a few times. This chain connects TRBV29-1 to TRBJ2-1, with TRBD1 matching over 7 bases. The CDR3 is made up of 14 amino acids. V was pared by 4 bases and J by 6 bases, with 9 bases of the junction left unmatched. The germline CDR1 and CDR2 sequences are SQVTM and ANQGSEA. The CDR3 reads CSVGGGGFPNEQFF. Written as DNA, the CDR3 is TGCAGCGTTGGAGGGGGCGGATTCCCCAATGAGCAGTTCTTC.

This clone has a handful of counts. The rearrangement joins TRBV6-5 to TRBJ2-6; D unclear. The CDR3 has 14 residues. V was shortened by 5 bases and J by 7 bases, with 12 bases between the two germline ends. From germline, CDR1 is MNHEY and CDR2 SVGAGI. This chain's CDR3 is CASSPISPANVLTF. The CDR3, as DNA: TGTGCCAGCAGTCCTATAAGTCCCGCCAACGTCCTGACTTTC.

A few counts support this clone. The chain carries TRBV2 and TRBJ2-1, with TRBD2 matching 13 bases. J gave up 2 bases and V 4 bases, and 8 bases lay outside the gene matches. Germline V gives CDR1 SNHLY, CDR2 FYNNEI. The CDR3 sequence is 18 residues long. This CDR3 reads CASSVPLAGGRTYNEQFF. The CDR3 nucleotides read TGTGCCAGCAGTGTCCCACTAGCGGGAGGGAGAACCTACAATGAGCAGTTCTTC.

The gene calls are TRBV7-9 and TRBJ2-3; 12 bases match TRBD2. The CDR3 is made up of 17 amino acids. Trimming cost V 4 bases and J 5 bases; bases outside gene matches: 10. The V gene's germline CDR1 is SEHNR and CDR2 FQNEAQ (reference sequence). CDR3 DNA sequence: TGTGCCAGCAGCTCCAATCCTAGCGGGAGGGCCGTAGATACGCAGTATTTT. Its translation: CASSSNPSGRAVDTQYF.